This is a list of T cell receptor beta chains from one sample in a study of blood T cell repertoires in COVID-19. Measured with immunoSEQ multiplex PCR; TCRdb has only the in-frame clones, and not every one. The sample shows about 190,000 clones, over 75% of them seen only once. Sequencing used peripheral blood. The source is a man aged 50-59 years who had recovered from COVID-19. Both conserved end residues are part of each CDR3. The order of the fields is CDR3 length, V gene, D gene, clone size, J gene, CDR3 DNA, CDR3 protein. The D gene is left open where the match is weak. Clone size is stated in some rows and not others, as once, few, many or a class when expanded.

cdr3_length: 13
v_call: TRBV5-1
d_call: TRBD2
clone_size: .
j_call: TRBJ2-7
cdr3_nt: TGCGCCAGCAGCTTAGCGGGAGTTTACGAGCAGTACTTC
cdr3_aa: CASSLAGVYEQYF

cdr3_length: 14
v_call: TRBV19
d_call: .
clone_size: once
j_call: TRBJ1-2
cdr3_nt: TGTGCCAGTAGTATAGTTGGAGGGTACGATGGCTACACCTTC
cdr3_aa: CASSIVGGYDGYTF

cdr3_length: 18
v_call: TRBV5-4
d_call: TRBD2
clone_size: .
j_call: TRBJ2-2
cdr3_nt: TGTGCCAGCAGCTTAACCCTACTAGCGGGAGGGAACACCGGGGAGCTGTTTTTT
cdr3_aa: CASSLTLLAGGNTGELFF

cdr3_length: 13
v_call: TRBV6-2/TRBV6-3
d_call: .
clone_size: .
j_call: TRBJ1-4
cdr3_nt: TGTGCCAGCAGCCAACTACAGGAGCTCGAACTGTTTTTT
cdr3_aa: CASSQLQELELFF

cdr3_length: 14
v_call: TRBV25-1
d_call: .
clone_size: many
j_call: TRBJ2-1
cdr3_nt: TGTGCCAGCAGAAAGGGGAACTCCTACAATGAGCAGTTCTTC
cdr3_aa: CASRKGNSYNEQFF

cdr3_length: 14
v_call: TRBV3-1/TRBV3-2
d_call: .
clone_size: .
j_call: TRBJ2-1
cdr3_nt: TGTGCCAGCAGCCACTTTCCCGGGGATAGTGAGCAGTTCTTC
cdr3_aa: CASSHFPGDSEQFF

cdr3_length: 14
v_call: TRBV9
d_call: TRBD1
clone_size: .
j_call: TRBJ1-1
cdr3_nt: TGTGCCAGCAGCGAATTAGACAGGGCGGATGAAGCTTTCTTT
cdr3_aa: CASSELDRADEAFF

cdr3_length: 16
v_call: TRBV30
d_call: TRBD1
clone_size: few
j_call: TRBJ1-1
cdr3_nt: TGTGCCTGGAGCGAAACAGGGGGCGGCACGGCGTACGAAGCTTTCTTT
cdr3_aa: CAWSETGGGTAYEAFF

cdr3_length: 16
v_call: TRBV13
d_call: TRBD1
clone_size: .
j_call: TRBJ2-1
cdr3_nt: TGTGCCAGCAATAAGGACAGGGGATTACCCTACAATGAGCAGTTCTTC
cdr3_aa: CASNKDRGLPYNEQFF

cdr3_length: 13
v_call: TRBV4-2
d_call: TRBD1
clone_size: many
j_call: TRBJ1-2
cdr3_nt: TGTGCCAGCAGCCAAACAGGGGAGGAAGGCTACACCTTC
cdr3_aa: CASSQTGEEGYTF

cdr3_length: 13
v_call: TRBV7-2
d_call: .
clone_size: .
j_call: TRBJ1-1
cdr3_nt: TGTGCCAGCAGCTTGAGGCGGTCCTTTTCAGCTTTCTTT
cdr3_aa: CASSLRRSFSAFF

cdr3_length: 15
v_call: TRBV18
d_call: TRBD1
clone_size: once
j_call: TRBJ2-1
cdr3_nt: TGTGCCAGCTCACCACTACAGGGGGTCTACAATGAGCAGTTCTTC
cdr3_aa: CASSPLQGVYNEQFF

cdr3_length: 13
v_call: TRBV19
d_call: TRBD1
clone_size: .
j_call: TRBJ1-2
cdr3_nt: TGTGCCAGTAGTACCCGGGACAGCTATGGCTACACCTTC
cdr3_aa: CASSTRDSYGYTF

cdr3_length: 12
v_call: TRBV14
d_call: .
clone_size: .
j_call: TRBJ1-3
cdr3_nt: TGTGCCAGCAGCCAAGTACTCAACACCATATATTTT
cdr3_aa: CASSQVLNTIYF

cdr3_length: 14
v_call: TRBV28
d_call: TRBD1
clone_size: once
j_call: TRBJ2-5
cdr3_nt: TGTGCCAGCAGTTTATTTCAGGGGGTTGAGACCCAGTACTTC
cdr3_aa: CASSLFQGVETQYF

cdr3_length: 15
v_call: TRBV6-5
d_call: TRBD1
clone_size: .
j_call: TRBJ1-6
cdr3_nt: TGTGCCAGCAGTCCTGGTTCAGGGGGGCATTCACCCCTCCACTTT
cdr3_aa: CASSPGSGGHSPLHF

cdr3_length: 13
v_call: TRBV7-9
d_call: .
clone_size: .
j_call: TRBJ1-1
cdr3_nt: TGTGCCAGCAGGGGGGAAGGGGGCACTGAAGCTTTCTTT
cdr3_aa: CASRGEGGTEAFF

cdr3_length: 15
v_call: TRBV19
d_call: .
clone_size: .
j_call: TRBJ1-1
cdr3_nt: TGTGCCAGTAGTATTAACGGCCTCGGGGGCACTGAAGCTTTCTTT
cdr3_aa: CASSINGLGGTEAFF

cdr3_length: 17
v_call: TRBV18
d_call: .
clone_size: once
j_call: TRBJ2-2
cdr3_nt: TGTGCCAGCTCACCAATTATGGGAGTAGCTCTTGCCGGGGAGCTGTTTTTT
cdr3_aa: CASSPIMGVALAGELFF

cdr3_length: 15
v_call: TRBV28
d_call: TRBD1
clone_size: .
j_call: TRBJ2-7
cdr3_nt: TGTGCCAGCCTACTCGTTGGACAGGGGGCTAACGAGCAGTACTTC
cdr3_aa: CASLLVGQGANEQYF

cdr3_length: 12
v_call: TRBV30
d_call: .
clone_size: .
j_call: TRBJ2-4
cdr3_nt: TGTGCCTGGAGGAGTGTTAGTAACATTCAGTACTTC
cdr3_aa: CAWRSVSNIQYF

cdr3_length: 15
v_call: TRBV6-6
d_call: TRBD2
clone_size: few
j_call: TRBJ2-1
cdr3_nt: TGTGCCAGCAGCACCGGGACTATCGGGGGGAATGAGCAGTTCTTC
cdr3_aa: CASSTGTIGGNEQFF

cdr3_length: 12
v_call: TRBV20-1
d_call: .
clone_size: .
j_call: TRBJ1-5
cdr3_nt: TGCAGTGCTAGTCTAGAGTGGCAGCCCCAGCATTTT
cdr3_aa: CSASLEWQPQHF

cdr3_length: 16
v_call: TRBV4-1
d_call: TRBD2
clone_size: .
j_call: TRBJ2-3
cdr3_nt: TGCGCCAGCACTAGCGGGAGGGCCCCCTCCGCAGATACGCAGTATTTT
cdr3_aa: CASTSGRAPSADTQYF

cdr3_length: 18
v_call: TRBV6-2/TRBV6-3
d_call: TRBD1
clone_size: .
j_call: TRBJ1-5
cdr3_nt: TGTGCCAGCAGTTACGACAGGGGGCTGGGGTATAGCAATCAGCCCCAGCATTTT
cdr3_aa: CASSYDRGLGYSNQPQHF

cdr3_length: 14
v_call: TRBV6-2/TRBV6-3
d_call: .
clone_size: .
j_call: TRBJ1-5
cdr3_nt: TGTGCCAGCAGCCATTACTCCGGGTATCAGCCCCAGCATTTT
cdr3_aa: CASSHYSGYQPQHF

cdr3_length: 17
v_call: TRBV2
d_call: TRBD2
clone_size: .
j_call: TRBJ2-5
cdr3_nt: TGTGCCAGCAGAACCTCTCTAGGACTAGCGGGGCAAGAGACCCAGTACTTC
cdr3_aa: CASRTSLGLAGQETQYF

cdr3_length: 13
v_call: TRBV12-3/TRBV12-4
d_call: .
clone_size: .
j_call: TRBJ2-6
cdr3_nt: TGTGCCAGCATAAATTCTGGGGCCAACGTCCTGACTTTC
cdr3_aa: CASINSGANVLTF

cdr3_length: 14
v_call: TRBV4-3
d_call: TRBD1
clone_size: .
j_call: TRBJ1-2
cdr3_nt: TGCGCCAGCAGCCAAGGGGCAGGGGGGTATGGCTACACCTTC
cdr3_aa: CASSQGAGGYGYTF